The entry below gives a single T cell receptor (beta chain) sequence along with its context. Antigen: not known. The method was immunoSEQ multiplex PCR; TCRdb's version includes in-frame clones alone and lacks a portion of them. The repertoire holds 15,000 to 20,000 clones, with 85% to 90% as singletons. Germline V lookup: CDR1 SEHNR, CDR2 FQNEAQ (reference sequence). The CDR3 is 14 amino acids. The V end was cut by 5 bases, the J end by 5 bases, with 16 bases between. This sample is part of a study of T cells in narcolepsy. General study findings and limits: Autoreactive HCRT-specific and TRIB2-specific clonotypes were marked in same-patient CSF-versus-blood CD4+ comparisons. Healthy controls reportedly lacked the autoreactive clonotypes serially found in patients' blood.

This clonotype originated in a human donor in good health. The V and J genes are TRBV7-9 and TRBJ2-7, with a weak D call TRBD1 (5 bases). Material for sequencing was memory (CD45RA-) CD4+ T cells from blood. Here the CDR3 reads CASSTDQQADEQYF. Written as DNA, the CDR3 is TGTGCCAGCAGCACGGACCAACAGGCCGACGAGCAGTACTTC.